These 15 T cell receptor beta chains originate from one sample sequenced in a study of blood T cell repertoires in COVID-19. Generated by immunoSEQ multiplex PCR, the TCRdb table keeps only in-frame clones and is missing some. This sample has about 140,000 clones, with 60% to 80% found just once. Input material: PBMCs or T cells enriched from blood (not recorded which). The receptor source for this set is a woman in her forties or fifties who had recovered from COVID-19.

This chain joins TRBV29-1 and TRBJ2-7; 11 bases are a match to TRBD2. This CDR3 contains 13 residues. Germline V gene sequence: CDR1 SQVTM, CDR2 ANQGSEA. J was trimmed by 6 bases and V by 7 bases; bases with no gene match: 8. Here the CDR3 DNA reads TGCAGCGCCGGGACTAGCGGTGTTGGCGAGCAGTACTTC. Its translation: CSAGTSGVGEQYF.

In regard to this clone: Mismatch with germline at one junction end may stem from a read error. J is TRBJ2-7 and V is TRBV7-9; TRBD1 agrees at 8 bases. The CDR3 length is 15 residues. CDR1 and CDR2 from the germline V gene are SEHNR and FQNEAQ (reference sequence). CDR3 nucleotides: TGTGCCAGCACCTTAAACCGGGACAGGCTCTACGAGCAGTACTTC. This sequence encodes CASTLNRDRLYEQYF.

Here the CDR3 DNA reads TGTGCCAGCAGCTTAGCCCCGGTTTCAGTGGGGCCCCGGGAGTACTTC. Translating it yields CASSLAPVSVGPREYF. This sequence joins TRBV7-6 and TRBJ2-7; D may be TRBD1 (5 bases). The germline V gene has CDR1 SGHVS and CDR2 FNYEAQ. Trimming shortened V by 0 bases and J by 11 bases, and 23 bases separated the two germline ends. The CDR3 length is 16 residues.

This clone has just a few counts. This rearrangement joins TRBV29-1 to TRBJ1-2, with a weak D call TRBD1 (6 bases). V shed 3 bases and J shed 7 bases, with 15 bases lying between them. The CDR3 sequence is 13 residues long. The V gene's germline CDR1 is SQVTM and CDR2 ANQGSEA. The CDR3 sequence: CSVDSQGKGGYTF. The CDR3 nucleotides are TGCAGCGTTGATAGCCAGGGGAAGGGTGGCTACACCTTC.

This chain links TRBV7-8 with TRBJ1-1, with D possibly matching TRBD1 (5 bases). The CDR3 sequence is 15 residues long. V lost 1 base, J lost 0 bases, and 9 bases lay in between. CDR1 SGHVS and CDR2 FQNEAQ come from the germline V gene. CDR3 in amino acids: CASSLDGHLNTEAFF. In DNA form, the CDR3 reads TGTGCCAGCAGCTTAGACGGACACCTGAACACTGAAGCTTTCTTT.

The rearrangement joins TRBV27 to TRBJ2-1, with D perhaps matching TRBD1 (6 bases). CDR1 is MNHEY, CDR2 SMNVEV, per germline (reference sequence). The CDR3 totals 15 residues. Trimming removed 5 bases from V and 3 bases from J, with 14 bases in between. The DNA of the CDR3 is TGTGCCAGCAGTCTACCGGGACACCGCTACAATGAGCAGTTCTTC. Its protein is CASSLPGHRYNEQFF.

V gene TRBV3-1 (or the pseudogene TRBV3-2) combines with J gene TRBJ2-5; 10 nucleotides agree with TRBD1. J lost 4 bases, V lost 0 bases, and 8 bases had no gene match. CDR3 length: 17 residues. Per the germline V gene, CDR1 is LGHDT and CDR2 is YNNKEL (reference sequence). CDR3 nucleotides: TGTGCCAGCAGCCAAGAGATAGGACAGGGGGTTCTAGAGACCCAGTACTTC. It translates to CASSQEIGQGVLETQYF.

The table lists this clone with a count of one. The V gene is TRBV3-1 (or the pseudogene TRBV3-2), the J gene TRBJ1-2, with 7 nucleotides matching TRBD1. The CDR3 length is 12 residues. V trimming: 3 bases; J trimming: 8 bases; junction bases outside the gene matches: 3. Germline values: CDR1 LGHDT, CDR2 YNNKEL (reference sequence). This CDR3 is CASSHNRGGYTF. The DNA of the CDR3 is TGTGCCAGCAGCCACAACAGGGGCGGCTACACCTTC.

This clone was recorded at least ten times. The rearrangement links TRBV6-4 to TRBJ2-1; 7 bases align to TRBD2. The CDR3 runs 15 residues. Trimming took 0 bases from V and 4 from J; bases not matched to a gene: 3. Germline CDR1 is MRHNA and CDR2 is SNTAGT. The CDR3: CASSDSQGGYNEQFF. CDR3 sequence (DNA): TGTGCCAGCAGTGACTCTCAGGGAGGGTACAATGAGCAGTTCTTC.

A few counts support this clone. The chain joins TRBV30 to TRBJ1-1; no firm D call. V lost 2 bases and J lost 11, with 12 bases in between. The CDR3 is 11 amino acids. Germline V gene data show CDR1 as GTSNPN and CDR2 as SVGIG (reference sequence). CDR3 nucleotides: TGTGCCTGGAGTAGGGCCCAGCGGGCTTTCTTT. This sequence encodes CAWSRAQRAFF.

This clone was found once. The V gene is TRBV28, the J gene TRBJ2-7, with TRBD1 matching over 7 bases. This CDR3 spans 15 amino acids. V lost 6 bases and J lost 2; bases outside the gene matches: 10. Germline V gives CDR1 MDHEN, CDR2 SYDVKM. CDR3 sequence (DNA): TGTGCCAGCAGCACCGAGGGGGCCGGAACCTACGAGCAGTACTTC. It yields the protein CASSTEGAGTYEQYF.

A remark on this clone: The same CDR3 also results from other DNA sequences found in this sample. The genes are TRBV5-1 and TRBJ2-3; 7 bases line up with TRBD1. Trimming at V came to 4 bases and at J to 2 bases, leaving 4 bases not matched to a gene. This CDR3 is built from 14 residues. The germline V gene encodes CDR1 SGHRS and CDR2 YFSETQ. This CDR3 is CASSPGQSTDTQYF. For the CDR3, the DNA is TGCGCCAGCAGCCCGGGACAGTCCACAGATACGCAGTATTTT.

This clone was found once. The chain uses TRBV4-1 and TRBJ1-2; TRBD1 might be the D (5 bases). V was shortened by 8 bases and J by 7 bases, with 11 bases between the two germline ends. CDR3 length equals 11 residues. From germline, CDR1 is MGHRA and CDR2 YSYEKL. Written as DNA, the CDR3 is TGCGCCAGCGGGGCAGGGCTTGGCTACACCTTC. Translation: CASGAGLGYTF.

This sequence joins TRBV29-1 and TRBJ1-1; a weak D match, TRBD1 (5 bases). The CDR3 has 15 residues. V was cut by 0 bases and J by 6 bases, with 17 bases left in between. Germline loops: CDR1 SQVTM, CDR2 ANQGSEA. The chain's CDR3 is CSVEDRAGPGAEAFF. The CDR3 DNA follows: TGCAGCGTTGAAGATCGGGCAGGGCCGGGGGCTGAAGCTTTCTTT.

This sequence joins TRBV6-5 and TRBJ1-2; 9 bases are a match to TRBD1. The germline gives CDR1 MNHEY, CDR2 SVGAGI. J gave up 7 bases and V 0 bases, and 6 bases lay outside the gene matches. CDR3 length: 15 amino acids. CDR3 sequence: CASSYSRQGDSGYTF. The CDR3 region has the DNA TGTGCCAGCAGTTACTCGAGACAGGGGGACAGTGGCTACACCTTC.